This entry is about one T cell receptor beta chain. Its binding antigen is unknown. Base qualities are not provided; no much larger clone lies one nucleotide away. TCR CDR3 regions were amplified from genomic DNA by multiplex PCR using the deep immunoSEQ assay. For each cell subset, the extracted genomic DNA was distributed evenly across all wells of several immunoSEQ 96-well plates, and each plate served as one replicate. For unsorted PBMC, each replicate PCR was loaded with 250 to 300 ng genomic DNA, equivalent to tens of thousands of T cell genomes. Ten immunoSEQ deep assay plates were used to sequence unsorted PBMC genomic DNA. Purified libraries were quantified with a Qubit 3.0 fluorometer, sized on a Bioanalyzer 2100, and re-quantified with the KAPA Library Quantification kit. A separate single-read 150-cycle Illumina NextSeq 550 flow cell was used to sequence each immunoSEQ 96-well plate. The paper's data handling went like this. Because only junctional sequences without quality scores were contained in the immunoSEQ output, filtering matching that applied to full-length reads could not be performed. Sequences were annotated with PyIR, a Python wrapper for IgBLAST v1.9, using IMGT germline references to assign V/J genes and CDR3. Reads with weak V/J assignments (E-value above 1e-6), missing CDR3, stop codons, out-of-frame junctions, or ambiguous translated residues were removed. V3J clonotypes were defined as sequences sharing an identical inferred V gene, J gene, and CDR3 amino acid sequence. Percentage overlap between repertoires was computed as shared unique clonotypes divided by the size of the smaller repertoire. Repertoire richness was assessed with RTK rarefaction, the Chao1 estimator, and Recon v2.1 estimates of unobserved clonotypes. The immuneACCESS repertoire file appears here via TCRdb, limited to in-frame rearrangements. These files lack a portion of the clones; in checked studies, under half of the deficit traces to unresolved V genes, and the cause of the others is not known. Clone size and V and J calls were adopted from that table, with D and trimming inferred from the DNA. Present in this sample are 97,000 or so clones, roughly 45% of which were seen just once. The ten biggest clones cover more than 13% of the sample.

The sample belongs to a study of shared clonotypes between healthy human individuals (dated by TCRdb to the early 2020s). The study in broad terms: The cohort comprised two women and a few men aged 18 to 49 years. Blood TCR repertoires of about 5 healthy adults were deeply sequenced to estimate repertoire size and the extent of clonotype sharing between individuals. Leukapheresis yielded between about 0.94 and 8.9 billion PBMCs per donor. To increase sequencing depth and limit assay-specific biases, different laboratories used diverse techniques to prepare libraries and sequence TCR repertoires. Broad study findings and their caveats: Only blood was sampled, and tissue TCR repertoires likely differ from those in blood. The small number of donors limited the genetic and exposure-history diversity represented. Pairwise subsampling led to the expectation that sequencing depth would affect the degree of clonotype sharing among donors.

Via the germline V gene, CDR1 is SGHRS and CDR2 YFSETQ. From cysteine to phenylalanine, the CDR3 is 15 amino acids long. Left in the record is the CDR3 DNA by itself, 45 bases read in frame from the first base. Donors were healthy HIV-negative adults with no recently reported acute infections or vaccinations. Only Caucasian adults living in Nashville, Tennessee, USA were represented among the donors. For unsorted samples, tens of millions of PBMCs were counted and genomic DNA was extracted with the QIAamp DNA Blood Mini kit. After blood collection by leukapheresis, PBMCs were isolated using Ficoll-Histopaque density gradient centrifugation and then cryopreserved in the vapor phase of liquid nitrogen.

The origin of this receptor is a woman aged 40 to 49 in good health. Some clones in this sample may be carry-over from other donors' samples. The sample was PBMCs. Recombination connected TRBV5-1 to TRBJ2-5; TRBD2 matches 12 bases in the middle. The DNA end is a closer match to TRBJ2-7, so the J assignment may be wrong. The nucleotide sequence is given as TGCGCCAGCAGCTCGGGACTAGCGGGCTCCTACGAGCAGTACTTC. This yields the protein CASSSGLAGSYEQYF.